The present TCR beta chain was sequenced within a study of vaccination and CD4 T cells after COVID-19. Study-wide background: Ranging from 14 to 241, the interval between dose two and post-vaccine sampling had a median of roughly 10 weeks. Findings and caveats of the study: Post-infection sampling omitted early timepoints and covered relatively few convalescent patients. Spike mono-reactivity held for 304 of 307 vaccine-specific clones in convalescent patients.

A word on this clonotype: Its antigen is still unknown.

This CDR3 comprises 12 residues. Trimming stripped 7 bases from V and 9 bases from J, with 18 bases between. CDR1 DFQATT and CDR2 SNEGSKA come from the germline V gene (reference sequence). The sample's treatment: roughly 10-day PBMC culture with coronavirus spike peptide pools or control peptides (ViraFEST assay). Prior to the COVID-19 pandemic (2011-2018), the unexposed donor's CD4+ T cells were collected. Oncomine TCR Beta short-read sequencing was applied to DNA from cultured CD4+ T cells. Genomic DNA was taken out of cultured CD4+ T cells by extraction. MiXCR was run by TCRdb on the PCR reads, yielding one entry per CDR3 protein. The table lists 4,500 to 5,000 distinct CDR3 sequences, roughly three fifths of them singletons.

The sample was CD4+ T cells from blood, cultured in vitro. This sequence joins TRBV20-1 and TRBJ2-5; no firm D call. The receptor was derived from a human donor in good health. The CDR3 reads CSVRASQTAQYF. DNA of the CDR3: TGCAGTGTTCGGGCCTCGCAGACGGCCCAGTACTTC.